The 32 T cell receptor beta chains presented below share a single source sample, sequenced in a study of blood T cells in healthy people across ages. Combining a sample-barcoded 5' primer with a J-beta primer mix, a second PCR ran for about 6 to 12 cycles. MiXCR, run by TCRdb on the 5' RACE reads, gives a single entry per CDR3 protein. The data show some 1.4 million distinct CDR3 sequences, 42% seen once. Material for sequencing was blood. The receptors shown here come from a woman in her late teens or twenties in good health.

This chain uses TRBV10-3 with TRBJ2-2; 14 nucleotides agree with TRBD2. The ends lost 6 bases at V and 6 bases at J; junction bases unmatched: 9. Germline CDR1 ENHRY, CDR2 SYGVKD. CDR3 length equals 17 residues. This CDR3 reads CAISPGLAGVKSGELFF. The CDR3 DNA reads TGTGCCATCAGCCCGGGACTAGCGGGAGTTAAATCCGGGGAGCTGTTTTTT.

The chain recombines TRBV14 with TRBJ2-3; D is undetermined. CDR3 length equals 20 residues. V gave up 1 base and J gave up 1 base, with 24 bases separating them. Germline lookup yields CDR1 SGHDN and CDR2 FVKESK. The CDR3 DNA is TGTGCCAGCAGCCAAGGTGGTGCGGACCTACTTAGTTGGGGCACAGATACGCAGTATTTT. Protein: CASSQGGADLLSWGTDTQYF.

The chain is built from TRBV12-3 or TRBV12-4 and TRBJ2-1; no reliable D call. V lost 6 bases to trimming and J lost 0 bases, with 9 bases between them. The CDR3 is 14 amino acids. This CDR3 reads CASRSLYSYNEQFF. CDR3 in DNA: TGTGCCAGCAGGTCACTATACTCCTACAATGAGCAGTTCTTC.

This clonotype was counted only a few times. CDR3 sequence (DNA): TGTGCCAGCAGCCAAGCCCACCGGGACAACGAAAAACTGTTTTTT. Protein: CASSQAHRDNEKLFF. The chain uses TRBV14 and TRBJ1-4; tentatively, D is TRBD1 (6 bases). The ends were cut back, 1 base at V and 8 bases at J, with 14 bases in the middle. Germline CDR1 is SGHDN and CDR2 is FVKESK. This CDR3 is 15 amino acids long.

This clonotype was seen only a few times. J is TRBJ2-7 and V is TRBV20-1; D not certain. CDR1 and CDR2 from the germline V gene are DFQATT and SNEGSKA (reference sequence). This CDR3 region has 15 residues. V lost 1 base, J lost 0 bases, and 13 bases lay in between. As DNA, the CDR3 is TGCAGTGCTAGAGGCCAACTCATACGCTCCTACGAGCAGTACTTC. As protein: CSARGQLIRSYEQYF.

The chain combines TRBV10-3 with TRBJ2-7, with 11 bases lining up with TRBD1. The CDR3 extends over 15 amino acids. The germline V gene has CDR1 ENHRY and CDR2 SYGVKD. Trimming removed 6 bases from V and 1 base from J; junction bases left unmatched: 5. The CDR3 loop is CAISLGDRGSYEQYF. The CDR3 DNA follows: TGTGCCATCAGCTTGGGGGACAGGGGGTCCTACGAGCAGTACTTC.

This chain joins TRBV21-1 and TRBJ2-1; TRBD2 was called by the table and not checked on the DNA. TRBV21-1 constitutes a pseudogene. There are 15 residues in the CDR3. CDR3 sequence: CASSKGRTFPNEQFF. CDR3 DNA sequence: TGTGCCAGCAGCAAAGGGCGGACTTTCCCCAATGAGCAGTTCTTC.

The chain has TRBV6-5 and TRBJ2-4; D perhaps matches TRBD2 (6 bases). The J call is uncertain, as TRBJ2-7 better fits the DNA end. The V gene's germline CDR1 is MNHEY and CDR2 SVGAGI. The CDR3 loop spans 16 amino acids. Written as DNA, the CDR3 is TGTGCCAGCAGTTACTACTCCGGGACTGACGCCTACGAGCAGTACTTC. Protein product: CASSYYSGTDAYEQYF.

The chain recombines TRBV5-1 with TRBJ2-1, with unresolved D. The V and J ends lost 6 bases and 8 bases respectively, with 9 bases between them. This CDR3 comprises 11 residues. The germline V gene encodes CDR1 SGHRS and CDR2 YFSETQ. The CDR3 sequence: CASIVGDEQFF. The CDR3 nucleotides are TGCGCCAGCATCGTAGGAGATGAGCAGTTCTTC.

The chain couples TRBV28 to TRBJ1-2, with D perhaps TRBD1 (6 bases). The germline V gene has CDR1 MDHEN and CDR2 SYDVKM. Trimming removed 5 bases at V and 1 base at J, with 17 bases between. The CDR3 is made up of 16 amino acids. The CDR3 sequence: CASSTGLKGGNYGYTF. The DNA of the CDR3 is TGTGCCAGCAGTACCGGACTCAAAGGGGGTAACTATGGCTACACCTTC.

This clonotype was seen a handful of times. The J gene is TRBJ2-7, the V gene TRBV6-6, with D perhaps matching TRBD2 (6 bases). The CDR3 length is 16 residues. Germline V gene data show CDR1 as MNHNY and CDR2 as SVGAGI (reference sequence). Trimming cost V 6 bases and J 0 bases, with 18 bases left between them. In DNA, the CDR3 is TGTGCCAGCAGCCCCCCGGGTAGCGGAAGCTCCTACGAGCAGTACTTC. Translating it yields CASSPPGSGSSYEQYF.

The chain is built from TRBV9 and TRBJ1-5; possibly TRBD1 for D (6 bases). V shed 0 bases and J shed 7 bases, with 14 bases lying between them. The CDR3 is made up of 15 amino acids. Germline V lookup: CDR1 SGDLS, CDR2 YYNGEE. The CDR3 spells CASSVGPGAGQPQHF. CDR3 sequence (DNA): TGTGCCAGCAGCGTAGGGCCAGGGGCCGGGCAGCCCCAGCATTTT.

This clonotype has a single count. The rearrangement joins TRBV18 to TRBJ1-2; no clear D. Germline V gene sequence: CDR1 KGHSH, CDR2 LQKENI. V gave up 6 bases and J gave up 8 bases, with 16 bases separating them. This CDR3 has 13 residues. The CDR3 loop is CASSLKGIDGYTF. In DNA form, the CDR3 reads TGTGCCAGCTCCCTGAAGGGAATCGACGGCTACACCTTC.

The chain's CDR3 is CASSLGQGAFNQPQHF. In nucleotides, the CDR3 is TGTGCCAGCAGCTTGGGGCAGGGGGCCTTCAATCAGCCCCAGCATTTT. This chain links TRBV5-5 with TRBJ1-5; TRBD1 aligns across 8 bases. CDR1 SGHKS and CDR2 YYEKEE come from the germline V gene (reference sequence). The CDR3 spans 16 residues. Trimming at V came to 0 bases and at J to 3 bases, leaving 5 bases not matched to a gene.

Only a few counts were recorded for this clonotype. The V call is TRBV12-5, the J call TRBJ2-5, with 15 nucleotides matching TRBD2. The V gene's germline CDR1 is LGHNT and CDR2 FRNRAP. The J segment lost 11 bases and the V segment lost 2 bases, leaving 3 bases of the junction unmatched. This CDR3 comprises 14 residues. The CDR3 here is CASGLMGTSGGQYF. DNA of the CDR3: TGTGCTAGTGGTTTGATGGGGACTAGCGGGGGGCAGTACTTC.

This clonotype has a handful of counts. The CDR3 loop reads CSAKGSGRSSYEQYF. The CDR3, as DNA: TGCAGTGCTAAAGGGTCGGGGAGGAGCTCCTACGAGCAGTACTTC. The V and J genes are TRBV20-1 and TRBJ2-7, with D tentatively TRBD2 (6 bases). Germline assignment: CDR1 DFQATT and CDR2 SNEGSKA (reference sequence). The CDR3 sequence is 15 residues long. Deletions cut 4 bases from V and 0 bases from J, with 16 bases between.

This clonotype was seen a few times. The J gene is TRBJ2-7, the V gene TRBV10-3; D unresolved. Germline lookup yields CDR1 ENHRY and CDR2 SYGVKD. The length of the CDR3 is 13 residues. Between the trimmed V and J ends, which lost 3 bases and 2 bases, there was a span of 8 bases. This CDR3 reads CAISDPPPYEQYF. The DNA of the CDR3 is TGTGCCATCAGTGATCCGCCCCCCTACGAGCAGTACTTC.

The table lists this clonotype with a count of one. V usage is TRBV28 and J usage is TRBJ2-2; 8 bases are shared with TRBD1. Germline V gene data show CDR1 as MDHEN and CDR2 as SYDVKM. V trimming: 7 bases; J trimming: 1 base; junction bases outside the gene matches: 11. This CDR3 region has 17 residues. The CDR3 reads CASTVPRTGWNTGELFF. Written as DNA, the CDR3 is TGTGCCAGCACGGTCCCCAGGACAGGGTGGAACACCGGGGAGCTGTTTTTT.

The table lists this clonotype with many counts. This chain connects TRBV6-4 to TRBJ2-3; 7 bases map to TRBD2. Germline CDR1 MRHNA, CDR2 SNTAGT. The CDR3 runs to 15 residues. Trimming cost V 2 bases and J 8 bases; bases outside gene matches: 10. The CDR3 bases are TGTGCCAGCAGTGACCGGGACTACCCTGGGGCTACGCAGTATTTT. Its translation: CASSDRDYPGATQYF.

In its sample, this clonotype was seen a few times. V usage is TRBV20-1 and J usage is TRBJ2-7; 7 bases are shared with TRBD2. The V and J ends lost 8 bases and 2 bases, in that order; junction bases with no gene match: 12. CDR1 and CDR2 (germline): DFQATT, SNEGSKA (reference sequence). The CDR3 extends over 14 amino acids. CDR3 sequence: CSFPGGLPAYEQYF. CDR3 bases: TGCAGTTTCCCCGGGGGACTACCGGCCTACGAGCAGTACTTC.

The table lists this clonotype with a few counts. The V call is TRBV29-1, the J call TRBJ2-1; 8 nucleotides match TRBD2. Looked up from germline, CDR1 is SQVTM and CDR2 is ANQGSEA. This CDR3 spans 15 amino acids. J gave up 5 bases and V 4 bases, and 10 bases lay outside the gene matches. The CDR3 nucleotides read TGCAGCGTTGCCCCTCGACGAGCGGGGGACAATGAGCAGTTCTTC. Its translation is CSVAPRRAGDNEQFF.

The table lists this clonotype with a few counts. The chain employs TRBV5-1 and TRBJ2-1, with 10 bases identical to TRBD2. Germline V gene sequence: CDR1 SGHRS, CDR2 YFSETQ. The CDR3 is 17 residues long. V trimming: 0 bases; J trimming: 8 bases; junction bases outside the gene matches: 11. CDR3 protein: CASSLAGLAVGRDEQFF. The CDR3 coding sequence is TGCGCCAGCAGCTTGGCTGGACTAGCGGTGGGGAGGGATGAGCAGTTCTTC.

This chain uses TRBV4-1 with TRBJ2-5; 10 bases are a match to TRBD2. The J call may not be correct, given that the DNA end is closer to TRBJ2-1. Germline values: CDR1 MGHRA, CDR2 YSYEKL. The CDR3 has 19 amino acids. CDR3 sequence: CASSDAEGLASYNQETQFF. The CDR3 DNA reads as TGCGCCAGCAGCGACGCTGAGGGACTAGCGAGCTACAACCAAGAGACCCAGTTCTTC.

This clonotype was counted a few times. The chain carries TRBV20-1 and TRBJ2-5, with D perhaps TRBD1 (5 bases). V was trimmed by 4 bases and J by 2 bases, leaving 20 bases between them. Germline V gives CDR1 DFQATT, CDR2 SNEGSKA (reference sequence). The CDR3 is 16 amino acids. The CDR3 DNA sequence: TGCAGTGCTACCCGCTATTCTGGGGCCATACAAGAGACCCAGTACTTC. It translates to CSATRYSGAIQETQYF.

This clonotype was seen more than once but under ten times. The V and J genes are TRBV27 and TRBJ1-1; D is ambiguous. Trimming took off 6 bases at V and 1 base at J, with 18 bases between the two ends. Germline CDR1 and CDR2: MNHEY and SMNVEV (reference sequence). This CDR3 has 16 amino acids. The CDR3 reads CASRQIPAGENTEAFF. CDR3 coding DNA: TGTGCCAGCAGACAAATCCCGGCGGGAGAGAACACTGAAGCTTTCTTT.

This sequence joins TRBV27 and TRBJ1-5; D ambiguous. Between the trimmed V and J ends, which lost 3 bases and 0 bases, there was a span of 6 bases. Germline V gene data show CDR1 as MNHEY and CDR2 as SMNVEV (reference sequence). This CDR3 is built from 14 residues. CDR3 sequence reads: CASSFGISNQPQHF. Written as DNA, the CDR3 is TGTGCCAGCAGTTTCGGGATTAGCAATCAGCCCCAGCATTTT.

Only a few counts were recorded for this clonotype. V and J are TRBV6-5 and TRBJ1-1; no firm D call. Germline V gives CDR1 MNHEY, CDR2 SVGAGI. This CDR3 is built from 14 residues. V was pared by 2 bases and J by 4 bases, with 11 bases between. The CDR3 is CASSYNGRSTEAFF. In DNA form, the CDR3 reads TGTGCCAGCAGTTACAACGGGAGGAGCACTGAAGCTTTCTTT.

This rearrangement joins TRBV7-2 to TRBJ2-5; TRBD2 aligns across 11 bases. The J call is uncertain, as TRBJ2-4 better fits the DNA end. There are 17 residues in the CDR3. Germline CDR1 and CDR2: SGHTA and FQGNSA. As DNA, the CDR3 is TGTGCCAGCACCCGGGGGGTAGCGGGAGGGTACGAAAACATTCAGTACTTC. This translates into CASTRGVAGGYENIQYF.

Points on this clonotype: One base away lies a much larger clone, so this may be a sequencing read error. CDR3 bases: TGCAGCGCTTGGGGGGGCTCCTACGTGCAGTACTTC. The encoded protein is CSAWGGSYVQYF. This chain uses TRBV29-1 with TRBJ2-7; D may be TRBD2 (7 bases). The CDR3 is made up of 12 amino acids. Germline V gene sequence: CDR1 SQVTM, CDR2 ANQGSEA.

CDR3 protein: CASSQSPGGSLMDGYGYTF. The CDR3 region has the DNA TGTGCCAGCAGCCAATCCCCGGGTGGCAGTTTGATGGATGGCTATGGCTACACCTTC. This sequence joins TRBV14 and TRBJ1-2; D gene unclear. Germline V CDR1 and CDR2: SGHDN, FVKESK. This CDR3 region has 19 residues. V shed 2 bases and J shed 4 bases, with 26 bases lying between them. The variable domain in full, completed from reference TRBV14 and TRBJ1-2, reads EAGVTQFPSHSVIEKGQTVTLRCDPISGHDNLYWYRRVMGKEIKFLLHFVKESKQDESGMPNNRFLAERTGGTYSTLKVQPAELEDSGVYFCASSQSPGGSLMDGYGYTFGSGTRLTVV.

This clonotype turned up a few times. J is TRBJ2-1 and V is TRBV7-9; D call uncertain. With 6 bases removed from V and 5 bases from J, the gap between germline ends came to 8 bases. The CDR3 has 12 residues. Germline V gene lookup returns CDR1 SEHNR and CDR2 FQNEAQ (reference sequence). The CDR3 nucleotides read TGTGCCAGCAGATTACCTAACAATGAGCAGTTCTTC. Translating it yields CASRLPNNEQFF.

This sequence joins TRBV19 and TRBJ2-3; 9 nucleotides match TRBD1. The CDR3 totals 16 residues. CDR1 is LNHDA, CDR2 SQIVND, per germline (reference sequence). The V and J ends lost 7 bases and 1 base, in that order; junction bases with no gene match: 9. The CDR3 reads CASMRARTGGTDTQYF. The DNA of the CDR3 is TGTGCCAGTATGAGGGCCCGGACAGGGGGCACAGATACGCAGTATTTT. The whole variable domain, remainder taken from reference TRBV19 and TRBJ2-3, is DGGITQSPKYLFRKEGQNVTLSCEQNLNHDAMYWYRQDPGQGLRLIYYSQIVNDFQKGDIAEGYSVSREKKESFPLTVTSAQKNPTAFYLCASMRARTGGTDTQYFGPGTRLTVL.